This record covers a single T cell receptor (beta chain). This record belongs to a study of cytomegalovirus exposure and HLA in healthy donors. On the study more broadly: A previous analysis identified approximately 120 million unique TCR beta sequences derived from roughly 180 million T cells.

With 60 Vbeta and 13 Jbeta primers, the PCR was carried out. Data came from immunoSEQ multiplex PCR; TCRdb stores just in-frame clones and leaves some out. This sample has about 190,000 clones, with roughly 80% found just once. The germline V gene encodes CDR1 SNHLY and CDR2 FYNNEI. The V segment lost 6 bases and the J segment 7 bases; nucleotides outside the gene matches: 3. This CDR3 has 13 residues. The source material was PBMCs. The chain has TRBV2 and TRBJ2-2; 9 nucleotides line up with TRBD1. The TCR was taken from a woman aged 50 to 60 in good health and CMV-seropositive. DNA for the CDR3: TGTGCCAGCAGCGACAGGGGGGTCGGGGAGCTGTTTTTT. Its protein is CASSDRGVGELFF.